The clone carrying this TCR beta chain occurred a few times. Its antigen is unknown. The data are from a study of beta chain features in type 1 diabetes. Study results and caveats: All four CD4+ subsets from Type 1 diabetes patients carried moderately but significantly shorter TCRB CDR3s.

Expressed TCRB transcripts were sequenced because the isolated RNA had all been reverse transcribed beforehand. Some clones are missing from TCRdb's copy, which holds only in-frame ones; the method was immunoSEQ multiplex PCR. This sample has more than 200,000 clones, with 16% found just once. The CDR3 sequence is 15 residues long. Trimming at V came to 3 bases and at J to 2 bases, leaving 4 bases not matched to a gene. Germline lookup yields CDR1 ENHRY and CDR2 SYGVKD. Specimen: naive CD4+ T cells from blood. This receptor was obtained from a man between 25 and 39 years old with type 1 diabetes. The chain combines TRBV10-3 with TRBJ2-3, with 8 bases that match TRBD1. Here the CDR3 reads CAISDGQGVTDTQYF. As DNA, the CDR3 is TGTGCCATCAGTGATGGACAGGGAGTCACAGATACGCAGTATTTT.